This T cell receptor beta chain was observed in a study of T cell changes during pregnancy in multiple sclerosis. TCRdb keeps only in-frame clones here, not all; method: immunoSEQ multiplex PCR. The sample lists tens of thousands of clones, around nine tenths occurring once. The CDR3 has 13 amino acids. V lost 4 bases to trimming and J lost 5 bases, with 12 bases between them. Looked up from germline, CDR1 is MDHEN and CDR2 is SYDVKM. V and J are TRBV28 and TRBJ2-7; a weak D match, TRBD2 (6 bases). The starting material was peripheral blood, obtained in the first trimester of pregnancy. The receptor was isolated from a female donor in good health, enrolled as a control in a pregnancy study. The CDR3 region is CASSWRVRNEQYF. The CDR3 DNA is TGTGCCAGCAGTTGGAGGGTGAGGAACGAGCAGTACTTC.